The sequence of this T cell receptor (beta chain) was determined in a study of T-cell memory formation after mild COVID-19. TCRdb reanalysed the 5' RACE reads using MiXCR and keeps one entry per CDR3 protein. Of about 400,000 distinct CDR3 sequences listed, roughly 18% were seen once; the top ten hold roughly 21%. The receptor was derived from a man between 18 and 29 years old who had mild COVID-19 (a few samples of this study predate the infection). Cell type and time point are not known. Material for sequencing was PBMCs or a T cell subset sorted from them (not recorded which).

Here the CDR3 DNA reads TGCGCCAGCAGCCAAGATAAGTCGGCGAACACCGGGGAGCTGTTTTTT. Translating gives CASSQDKSANTGELFF. The chain carries TRBV4-1 and TRBJ2-2; D not certain. The CDR3 totals 16 residues. CDR1 is MGHRA and CDR2 is YSYEKL in the germline V gene. V was pared by 0 bases and J by 0 bases, with 8 bases between.